This T cell receptor beta chain stems from a study of T cells in Graves' hyperthyroidism and ophthalmopathy. Study-level points and caveats: Most thyroid clonotypes expanded above 0.001 appeared in blood too. Model predictions of ophthalmopathy came a median approximately 6 months before onset.

Germline-derived CDR1 and CDR2 are SNHLY and FYNNEI. Trimming shortened V by 8 bases and J by 13 bases, and 14 bases separated the two germline ends. This CDR3 comprises 11 residues. In this sample, this clonotype turned up many times. What it binds is not known. Graves' hyperthyroidism was deemed stable absent ophthalmopathy progression within 18 months. Patients were aged 18 to 65, had disease duration under 2 months, and had newly diagnosed hyperthyroidism. Using RNA transcripts as the source, TCR beta CDR3 regions were amplified. The HTBI set primed first-round TCR CDR3 RT-PCR. TCRdb independently ran MiXCR on the multiplex PCR reads; one entry per CDR3 protein. The sample yields about 540,000 distinct CDR3 sequences, about 43% seen once.

Specimen: peripheral blood or thyroid tissue (not recorded which). The sequence was obtained from a woman between 18 and 29 years old with Graves' hyperthyroidism. J is TRBJ2-2 and V is TRBV2, with D possibly TRBD1 on 7 matching bases. The chain's CDR3 is CASGGGLGLFF. The DNA for the CDR3 is TGTGCCAGCGGAGGGGGCCTCGGGCTGTTTTTT. Together with reference TRBV2 and TRBJ2-2, the CDR3 gives the full variable domain: EPEVTQTPSHQVTQMGQEVILRCVPISNHLYFYWYRQILGQKVEFLVSFYNNEISEKSEIFDDQFSVERPDGSNFTLKIRSTKLEDSAMYFCASGGGLGLFFGEGSRLTVL.